Included here is one T cell receptor (beta chain) sequence, with context. What it binds is unknown. The germline CDR1 and CDR2 sequences are SQVTM and ANQGSEA. This CDR3 is 11 amino acids long. Trimming took off 0 bases at V and 10 bases at J, with 6 bases between the two ends. Data came from immunoSEQ multiplex PCR; TCRdb stores just in-frame clones and leaves some out. Among approximately 100,000 clones listed, approximately 94% were seen once. This entry is derived from a study of siplizumab effects on memory and regulatory T cells. Findings and limits, study-wide: The apparent diversity of naive T cells exceeded that of memory cells, and naive T cells seemed to make a major contribution to the alloresponse. The authors mapped only a minor fraction of alloreactive clones to unstimulated subsets.

The sample consisted of Tregs sorted from blood. This TCR came from a human donor in good health. The rearrangement uses TRBV29-1 and TRBJ1-4; no clear D gene. The CDR3 is CSVEDPGKLFF. DNA for the CDR3: TGCAGCGTTGAAGATCCGGGAAAACTGTTTTTT. The full variable domain, completed using reference TRBV29-1 and TRBJ1-4, is SAVISQKPSRDICQRGTSLTIQCQVDSQVTMMFWYRQQPGQSLTLIATANQGSEATYESGFVIDKFPISRPNLTFSTLTVSNMSPEDSSIYLCSVEDPGKLFFGSGTQLSVL.